The 20 T cell receptor beta chains in this list originate from one sample, sequenced in a study of Tregs in tolerant kidney transplant recipients. The table came from immunoSEQ multiplex PCR; TCRdb's copy has only in-frame clones and leaves some out. In all, the sample yields fewer than 40,000 clones. Sequenced material: CD8+ T cells from blood, taken before the transplant. Source of these receptors: a human donor who received a combined kidney and bone marrow transplant.

To note about this clone: The DNA ends 3 residues before the CDR3 does, and the rest of the CDR3 is filled in from the germline J gene. The chain uses TRBV6-2 or TRBV6-3 and TRBJ2-1; perhaps TRBD2 as D (5 bases). V lost 4 bases, J lost 9 bases, and 16 bases lay in between. Germline V lookup: CDR1 MNHEY, CDR2 SVGEGT. There are 14 residues in the CDR3. CDR3 DNA (partial): TGTGCCAGCAGTTTTGGCCTACGAGGGCGTGAG. Translating it yields CASSFGLRGRE. The entire CDR3 protein reads CASSFGLRGREQFF.

In the case of this clone: The sequenced fragment ends 3 residues before the CDR3 boundary, so the rest is inferred from the germline J gene. The genes are TRBV2 and TRBJ1-4, with unresolved D. The CDR3 consists of 16 residues. The germline V and J ends were trimmed by 5 bases and 0 bases, with 13 bases remaining between them. Germline V gene sequence: CDR1 SNHLY, CDR2 FYNNEI. The CDR3 loop is CASSQRTIATNEKLFF. Incomplete CDR3 DNA: TGTGCCAGCAGTCAAAGAACCATAGCAACTAATGAAAAA.

Comments on this clone: The read gets to within 3 residues of the CDR3 end, and the germline J gene fills in the rest. The V gene is TRBV10-1, the J gene TRBJ1-1; 8 nucleotides align to TRBD1. The germline CDR1 and CDR2 sequences are WNHNN and SYGVQD (reference sequence). The V and J ends lost 1 base and 1 base, in that order; junction bases with no gene match: 2. CDR3 length: 15 residues. The covered CDR3 bases are TGCGCCAGCAGTGAGTATCAGGGGGCGAACACTGAA. Translated: CASSEYQGANTE. The entire CDR3 protein reads CASSEYQGANTEAFF.

Concerning this clone: The read ends 3 residues shy of where the CDR3 ends; the end is completed using the germline J gene. The chain links TRBV7-2 to TRBJ2-5, with D hard to call. The V and J ends lost 2 bases and 5 bases respectively, with 15 bases between them. From germline, CDR1 is SGHTA and CDR2 FQGNSA. The CDR3 sequence is 15 residues long. CDR3 DNA (partial): TGTGCCAGCAGCTTAAGTACCTTCGCCGGGGAGACC. It codes for CASSLSTFAGET. In full, the CDR3 is CASSLSTFAGETQYF.

In regard to this clone: Coverage ceases 3 residues before the CDR3 finishes, and the germline J gene fills in the end. The chain combines TRBV19 with TRBJ2-1, with 8 positions matching TRBD2. In germline, CDR1 is LNHDA, CDR2 SQIVND (reference sequence). With 5 bases clipped from V and 8 bases from J, the junction kept 8 bases outside the gene matches. The CDR3 is made up of 14 amino acids. CDR3 residues: CASSSVGGVYEQFF. The sequenced part of the CDR3 DNA is TGTGCCAGTAGTTCCGTCGGGGGGGTCTATGAG. The full variable domain, completed using reference TRBV19 and TRBJ2-1, is DGGITQSPKYLFRKEGQNVTLSCEQNLNHDAMYWYRQDPGQGLRLIYYSQIVNDFQKGDIAEGYSVSREKKESFPLTVTSAQKNPTAFYLCASSSVGGVYEQFFGPGTRLTVL.

For this clone: The read comes to an end 3 residues before the CDR3 does, leaving the germline J gene to fill in the end. The V gene is TRBV29-1, the J gene TRBJ1-1, with no clear D. The V end was cut by 3 bases, the J end by 1 base, with 9 bases between. CDR1 is SQVTM, CDR2 ANQGSEA, per germline. The CDR3 sequence is 13 residues long. CDR3 DNA, as far as it was read: TGCAGCGTTGAGGAGGGTAGGAACACTGAA. It translates to CSVEEGRNTE. The CDR3 as a whole reads CSVEEGRNTEAFF.

This clone ranks as medium-sized in terms of frequency. With the read ending 3 residues before the CDR3 end, the germline J gene is used to fill in that end. The chain uses TRBV20-1 and TRBJ1-6, with 10 bases matching TRBD1. The CDR3 runs 15 residues. The junction had 12 bases not matched to a gene; V was cut back by 6 bases and J by 10 bases. Per the germline V gene, CDR1 is DFQATT and CDR2 is SNEGSKA (reference sequence). CDR3 DNA, as far as it was read: TGCAGTGCCACTCCGGACAGGGGGGTAGGGTCACCC. Translation gives CSATPDRGVGSP. The whole CDR3 is CSATPDRGVGSPLHF.

About this clone itself: The read stops 3 residues short of the end of the CDR3; the missing end is completed from the germline J gene. The chain recombines TRBV5-5 with TRBJ1-1; unclear D gene. Germline CDR1 reads SGHKS; CDR2 reads YYEKEE (reference sequence). This CDR3 region has 10 residues. The CDR3 DNA, read in part, is TGTGCCAGCCAAACAACCGAA. This translates into CASQTTE. The complete CDR3 sequence is CASQTTEAFF.

As concerns this clone: The CDR3 extends 3 residues past the end of the read, so its final part is completed from the germline J gene. V is TRBV30 and J is TRBJ2-7, with D possibly TRBD1 on 5 matching bases. Germline CDR1 is GTSNPN and CDR2 is SVGIG (reference sequence). V was pared by 4 bases and J by 6 bases, with 16 bases between. CDR3 length: 13 residues. The sequenced part of the CDR3 DNA is TGTGCCTGGACGAAATTCGACAGCCTCGAG. Translating it yields CAWTKFDSLE. The whole CDR3 sequence is CAWTKFDSLEQYF.

About this clone: The CDR3 is cut off 3 residues early in the read; its end comes from the germline J gene. The rearrangement links TRBV10-2 to TRBJ2-7; TRBD2 matches at 8 bases. V shed 1 base and J 0 bases; nucleotides not matched to a gene: 5. The length of the CDR3 is 16 residues. In germline, CDR1 is WSHSY, CDR2 SAAADI. The sequenced part of the CDR3 DNA is TGCGCCAGCAGTGAGTTTAGCGGGGCGAGCTCCTACGAG. Encoded protein: CASSEFSGASSYE. From start to end, the CDR3 is CASSEFSGASSYEQYF.

To note about this clone: The CDR3 end is not reached by the read, which stops 3 residues before it; the germline J gene fills it in. The chain recombines TRBV7-7 with TRBJ2-2; weak D call: TRBD2 (5 bases). CDR3 length equals 15 residues. Trimming stripped 5 bases from V and 4 bases from J, with 14 bases between. CDR1 and CDR2 from the germline V gene are SSHAT and FNYEAQ (reference sequence). The CDR3 protein is CASSPELAGTGELFF. CDR3 bases read: TGTGCCAGCAGCCCCGAGCTAGCAGGCACCGGGGAG.

Comment on this clone: With the read ending 3 residues before the CDR3 end, the germline J gene is used to fill in that end. The chain employs TRBV7-9 and TRBJ1-2; D perhaps matches TRBD1 (6 bases). The CDR3 runs to 13 residues. The ends were cut back, 1 base at V and 4 bases at J, with 7 bases in the middle. Germline CDR1 and CDR2: SEHNR and FQNEAQ (reference sequence). The CDR3 is CASSLGTVYGYTF. CDR3 bases read: TGTGCCAGCAGCTTAGGGACAGTCTATGGC. Together with reference TRBV7-9 and TRBJ1-2, the CDR3 gives the full variable domain: DTGVSQNPRHKITKRGQNVTFRCDPISEHNRLYWYRQTLGQGPEFLTYFQNEAQLEKSRLLSDRFSAERPKGSFSTLEIQRTEQGDSAMYLCASSLGTVYGYTFGSGTRLTVV.

Points on this clone: Read sequence stops 3 residues before the CDR3 end, and the germline J gene provides the missing end. The J gene is TRBJ2-1, the V gene TRBV18; TRBD2 might be the D (5 bases). Germline CDR1 reads KGHSH; CDR2 reads LQKENI. Trimming removed 4 bases from V and 2 bases from J, with 12 bases in between. The length of the CDR3 is 15 residues. Partial CDR3 DNA: TGTGCCAGCTCACTACTCGGGGTCCCCTACAATGAG. Its translation is CASSLLGVPYNE. The CDR3 in full is CASSLLGVPYNEQFF.

Concerning this clone itself: The read halts 3 residues ahead of the CDR3 end, with the missing end drawn from the germline J gene. This sequence joins TRBV2 and TRBJ2-7; TRBD1 agrees at 11 bases. From germline, CDR1 is SNHLY and CDR2 FYNNEI. CDR3 length: 16 residues. Trimming at V came to 5 bases and at J to 5 bases, leaving 11 bases not matched to a gene. CDR3 loop: CASSRPGQGEVDEQYF. The CDR3 bases that were read are TGTGCCAGCAGTAGGCCGGGACAGGGGGAGGTAGACGAG.

Concerning this clone: The read ends 3 residues before the CDR3 terminus; that terminus is restored from the germline J gene. V is TRBV30 and J is TRBJ2-2, with TRBD1 as a possible D gene (5 bases). The V gene's germline CDR1 is GTSNPN and CDR2 SVGIG (reference sequence). The CDR3 extends over 14 amino acids. V was shortened by 3 bases and J by 6 bases, with 14 bases between the two germline ends. CDR3 residues: CAWSGIGAAGELFF. CDR3 DNA, as far as it was read: TGTGCCTGGAGCGGAATAGGGGCGGCCGGGGAG. The variable domain in full, with the rest retrieved from reference TRBV30 and TRBJ2-2, is SQTIHQWPATLVQPVGSPLSLECTVEGTSNPNLYWYRQAAGRGLQLLFYSVGIGQISSEVPQNLSASRPQDRQFILSSKKLLLSDSGFYLCAWSGIGAAGELFFGEGSRLTVL.

Comment on this clone: The read stops 3 residues short of the end of the CDR3; the missing end is completed from the germline J gene. The chain links TRBV11-2 to TRBJ2-7; a possible D gene is TRBD1 (8 bases). Trimming shortened V by 1 base and J by 3 bases, and 13 bases separated the two germline ends. The CDR3 length is 15 residues. Germline values: CDR1 SGHAT, CDR2 FQNNGV. The covered CDR3 bases are TGTGCCAGCAGCTTAGTACAGGGGGGGATCTACGAG. Its translation is CASSLVQGGIYE. The entire CDR3 protein is CASSLVQGGIYEQYF.

Worth noting for this clone: The missing CDR3 end, 3 residues past where the read stops, is filled in from the germline J gene. The rearrangement joins TRBV19 to TRBJ2-3; tentative D call: TRBD2 (5 bases). V lost 5 bases to trimming and J lost 2 bases, with 26 bases between them. Germline-derived CDR1 and CDR2 are LNHDA and SQIVND (reference sequence). This CDR3 is 19 amino acids long. This CDR3 is CASSSTVLGRSPYTDTQYF. The covered CDR3 bases are TGTGCCAGTAGTTCCACAGTACTAGGACGATCCCCATACACAGATACG.

CDR3 in amino acids: CAISEGSNQPQHF. The part of the CDR3 DNA that was read is TGTGCCATCAGTGAGGGCAGCAATCAGCCC. The J gene is TRBJ1-5, the V gene TRBV10-3, with unresolved D. The observed sequence ends 3 residues before the CDR3 terminus, with the missing tail filled in from the germline J gene. Germline-derived CDR1 and CDR2 are ENHRY and SYGVKD. The V end was cut by 2 bases, the J end by 1 base, with 3 bases between. This CDR3 region has 13 residues.

For this clone: The read ends 3 residues before the CDR3 terminus; that terminus is restored from the germline J gene. The genes are TRBV6-1 and TRBJ1-6, with D possibly matching TRBD1 (5 bases). This CDR3 has 16 amino acids. V was cut by 4 bases and J by 0 bases, with 10 bases left in between. Germline-derived CDR1 and CDR2 are MNHNS and SASEGT. CDR3 residues: CASSADSRSYNSPLHF. Partial CDR3 DNA: TGTGCCAGCAGTGCCGACAGTCGCTCCTATAATTCACCC.

Turning to this clone: The CDR3 end is not reached by the read, which stops 3 residues before it; the germline J gene fills it in. This sequence joins TRBV13 and TRBJ2-1; 8 bases are shared with TRBD1. CDR3 length equals 16 residues. The V gene's germline CDR1 is PRHDT and CDR2 FYEKMQ (reference sequence). The V segment lost 5 bases and the J segment 5 bases; nucleotides outside the gene matches: 11. CDR3 residues: CASSQRTGYPHNEQFF. CDR3 bases read: TGTGCCAGCAGCCAAAGGACAGGGTATCCCCACAATGAG.